This T cell receptor (beta chain) was captured by sequencing in a study of cytomegalovirus exposure and HLA in healthy donors. In the case of this clone: The target antigen is unknown.

Study conclusions and caveats: Later on, an analysis found that several of the most significant clusters appeared to be linked to common viral pathogens, which included parvovirus B19. Some V segments (TRBV6-2 and TRBV6-3 among them) were excluded as indistinguishable.

PCR involved 60 Vbeta and 13 Jbeta primers. Data came from immunoSEQ multiplex PCR; TCRdb stores just in-frame clones and leaves some out. The sample lists about 130,000 clones, approximately 80% occurring once. Trimming removed 8 bases at V and 5 bases at J, with 22 bases between. Germline CDR1 MNHEY, CDR2 SMNVEV (reference sequence). This CDR3 is 15 amino acids long. Sequences were obtained from PBMCs. This TCR was recovered from a man aged 35 to 55 in good health and CMV-seronegative. The V call is TRBV27, the J call TRBJ2-7, with D perhaps TRBD2 (5 bases). In nucleotides, the CDR3 is TGTGCCAGCGCCTCTCCCGGGCTAGCAGCCGACGAGCAGTACTTC. Amino acid sequence: CASASPGLAADEQYF.